These T cell receptor beta chains were read from a single sample in a study of CD8+CD57+ T cells in acquired aplastic anemia. TCRdb used MiXCR to reprocess the reads, holding one entry per CDR3 protein. In the table there are approximately 58,000 distinct CDR3 sequences, around 50% of which are singletons. The sequencing input was sorted CD4+, CD8+, or CD8+CD57+ T cells (not recorded which) from PBMCs. These receptors all stem from a human donor with aplastic anemia. Each CDR3 is given with its conserved first and last residue. Fields, in order: V gene, clone size, J gene, D gene, CDR3 protein, CDR3 DNA. D genes are given only for firm matches. The size field is filled for only some rows; it gives once, few, many or a size class.

v_call: TRBV10-3; clone_size: few; j_call: TRBJ2-2; d_call: -; cdr3_aa: CAIAGQRNTGELFF; cdr3_nt: TGTGCCATTGCAGGACAGCGTAACACCGGGGAGCTGTTTTTT
v_call: TRBV5-4; clone_size: -; j_call: TRBJ2-3; d_call: TRBD2; cdr3_aa: CASTLAGDPDTQYF; cdr3_nt: TGTGCCAGCACATTAGCGGGGGACCCAGATACGCAGTATTTT
v_call: TRBV12-3/TRBV12-4; clone_size: once; j_call: TRBJ1-2; d_call: TRBD1; cdr3_aa: CASRRTGESYGYTF; cdr3_nt: TGTGCCAGCAGGCGGACAGGGGAGTCCTATGGCTACACCTTC
v_call: TRBV19; clone_size: -; j_call: TRBJ1-5; d_call: TRBD1; cdr3_aa: CASSTGTGVHQPQHF; cdr3_nt: TGTGCCAGTAGTACGGGGACAGGGGTGCACCAGCCCCAGCATTTT
v_call: TRBV9; clone_size: -; j_call: TRBJ2-7; d_call: -; cdr3_aa: CASSFDRDSSYEQYF; cdr3_nt: TGTGCCAGCAGCTTTGACCGGGACTCCTCCTACGAGCAGTACTTC
v_call: TRBV2; clone_size: -; j_call: TRBJ1-5; d_call: TRBD1; cdr3_aa: CASRTTRGRHQPQHF; cdr3_nt: TGTGCCAGCAGGACAACCAGGGGGCGCCACCAGCCCCAGCATTTT
v_call: TRBV12-3/TRBV12-4; clone_size: -; j_call: TRBJ1-5; d_call: -; cdr3_aa: CASSSWSGYNQPQHF; cdr3_nt: TGTGCCAGCAGCTCCTGGTCAGGGTACAATCAGCCCCAGCATTTT
v_call: TRBV9; clone_size: -; j_call: TRBJ1-1; d_call: TRBD1; cdr3_aa: CASSPGTGLSTEAFF; cdr3_nt: TGTGCCAGCAGCCCAGGGACAGGGTTGTCCACTGAAGCTTTCTTT
v_call: TRBV25-1; clone_size: -; j_call: TRBJ1-1; d_call: TRBD1; cdr3_aa: CASSSSDRVSAFF; cdr3_nt: TGTGCCAGCTCCTCATCGGACAGGGTTTCAGCTTTCTTT
v_call: TRBV4-2; clone_size: many; j_call: TRBJ1-5; d_call: -; cdr3_aa: CASSQGNQPQHF; cdr3_nt: TGTGCCAGCAGCCAAGGCAATCAGCCCCAGCATTTT
v_call: TRBV6-2/TRBV6-3; clone_size: many; j_call: TRBJ2-1; d_call: -; cdr3_aa: CASSYARVGGNEQFF; cdr3_nt: TGTGCCAGCAGTTACGCCAGGGTGGGAGGCAATGAGCAGTTCTTC
v_call: TRBV19; clone_size: many; j_call: TRBJ2-1; d_call: TRBD2; cdr3_aa: CASSGGAIFEQFF; cdr3_nt: TGTGCCAGTAGCGGGGGGGCCATATTTGAGCAGTTCTTC
v_call: TRBV29-1; clone_size: -; j_call: TRBJ1-2; d_call: -; cdr3_aa: CSVRLQGNYGYTF; cdr3_nt: TGCAGCGTCCGACTACAGGGAAACTATGGCTACACCTTC
v_call: TRBV7-9; clone_size: -; j_call: TRBJ1-2; d_call: -; cdr3_aa: CASSHQANYGYTF; cdr3_nt: TGTGCCAGCAGCCACCAAGCTAACTATGGCTACACCTTC
v_call: TRBV7-2; clone_size: -; j_call: TRBJ2-7; d_call: -; cdr3_aa: CASSTQLYEQYF; cdr3_nt: TGTGCCAGCAGCACCCAACTCTACGAGCAGTACTTC
v_call: TRBV24-1; clone_size: -; j_call: TRBJ2-7; d_call: TRBD2; cdr3_aa: CATSASGGSYEQYF; cdr3_nt: TGTGCCACCAGTGCTAGCGGGGGATCCTACGAGCAGTACTTC
v_call: TRBV29-1; clone_size: -; j_call: TRBJ1-1; d_call: TRBD1; cdr3_aa: CSVEEGGGIEAFF; cdr3_nt: TGCAGCGTTGAAGAAGGGGGCGGCATTGAAGCTTTCTTT
v_call: TRBV7-3; clone_size: -; j_call: TRBJ1-1; d_call: -; cdr3_aa: CASRVVSAEAFF; cdr3_nt: TGTGCCAGCAGGGTCGTAAGTGCTGAAGCTTTCTTT
v_call: TRBV12-3/TRBV12-4; clone_size: -; j_call: TRBJ2-1; d_call: TRBD1; cdr3_aa: CASSPDRGYNEQFF; cdr3_nt: TGTGCCAGCTCCCCTGACAGGGGCTACAATGAGCAGTTCTTC
v_call: TRBV6-1; clone_size: -; j_call: TRBJ1-1; d_call: -; cdr3_aa: CASKLQGDTEAFF; cdr3_nt: TGTGCCAGCAAGTTGCAGGGCGATACTGAAGCTTTCTTT
v_call: TRBV7-2; clone_size: -; j_call: TRBJ2-7; d_call: -; cdr3_aa: CASSLAPGADYEQYF; cdr3_nt: TGTGCCAGCAGCTTAGCGCCGGGAGCGGACTACGAGCAGTACTTC
v_call: TRBV10-3; clone_size: few; j_call: TRBJ2-3; d_call: -; cdr3_aa: CASRTGTSTDTQYF; cdr3_nt: TGTGCCAGCCGTACAGGAACTAGCACAGATACGCAGTATTTT
v_call: TRBV7-2; clone_size: many; j_call: TRBJ1-1; d_call: -; cdr3_aa: CASTRGDFLNTEAFF; cdr3_nt: TGTGCCAGCACCCGAGGGGACTTCCTGAACACTGAAGCTTTCTTT
v_call: TRBV7-9; clone_size: -; j_call: TRBJ2-7; d_call: -; cdr3_aa: CASSPTVSYEQYF; cdr3_nt: TGTGCCAGCAGCCCGACAGTATCCTACGAGCAGTACTTC
v_call: TRBV15; clone_size: -; j_call: TRBJ2-1; d_call: TRBD2; cdr3_aa: CATSSEPGGLGEQFF; cdr3_nt: TGTGCCACCAGCAGTGAGCCGGGGGGGCTAGGTGAGCAGTTCTTC
v_call: TRBV3-1; clone_size: few; j_call: TRBJ2-4; d_call: -; cdr3_aa: CASSQMSDIQYF; cdr3_nt: TGTGCCAGCAGCCAAATGAGCGACATTCAGTACTTC
v_call: TRBV2; clone_size: -; j_call: TRBJ2-7; d_call: TRBD2; cdr3_aa: CASSAPTSGRSDEQYF; cdr3_nt: TGTGCCAGCAGCGCCCCTACTAGCGGGAGATCCGACGAGCAGTACTTC
v_call: TRBV9; clone_size: many; j_call: TRBJ2-6; d_call: -; cdr3_aa: CASSRRPSSGANVLTF; cdr3_nt: TGTGCCAGCAGTCGTAGACCTTCCTCTGGGGCCAACGTCCTGACTTTC
v_call: TRBV10-3; clone_size: few; j_call: TRBJ1-5; d_call: -; cdr3_aa: CAISQGGRDNQPQHF; cdr3_nt: TGTGCCATCAGCCAGGGAGGCAGGGACAATCAGCCCCAGCATTTT
v_call: TRBV4-1; clone_size: many; j_call: TRBJ1-6; d_call: -; cdr3_aa: CASSQDGAANSPLHF; cdr3_nt: TGCGCCAGCAGCCAAGATGGGGCAGCGAATTCACCCCTCCACTTT
v_call: TRBV20-1; clone_size: -; j_call: TRBJ2-6; d_call: -; cdr3_aa: CSVTTGANVLTF; cdr3_nt: TGCAGTGTTACAACTGGGGCCAACGTCCTGACTTTC